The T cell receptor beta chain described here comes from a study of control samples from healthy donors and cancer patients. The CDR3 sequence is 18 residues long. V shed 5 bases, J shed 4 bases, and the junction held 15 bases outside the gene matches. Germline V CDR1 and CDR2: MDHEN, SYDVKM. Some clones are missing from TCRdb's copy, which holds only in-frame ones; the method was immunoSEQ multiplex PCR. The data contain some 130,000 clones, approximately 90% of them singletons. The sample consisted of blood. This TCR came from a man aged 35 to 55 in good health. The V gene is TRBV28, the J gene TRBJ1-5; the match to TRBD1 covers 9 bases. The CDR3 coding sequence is TGTGCCAGCAGTCGAATGAACGACAGGGGGGTTTGGAATCAGCCCCAGCATTTT. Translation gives CASSRMNDRGVWNQPQHF.